Given below is one TCR beta chain in context. Its antigen is unknown. These data come from a study of cytomegalovirus exposure and HLA in healthy donors. Both 60 Vbeta primers and 13 Jbeta primers went into the PCR. The method was immunoSEQ multiplex PCR; TCRdb's version includes in-frame clones alone and lacks a portion of them. The data contain around 180,000 clones, about 80% of them singletons. Study-level points and caveats: Most likely, a cluster of highly shared sequence variants arose as a sequencing artifact. The authors listed approximately 160 TCR beta chains as cytomegalovirus-associated.

Sequencing input: PBMCs. This clonotype was sampled from a woman in her thirties or forties in good health and CMV-seronegative.

The CDR3 region has the DNA TGCGCCAGCAGCTTGGGTATGGGGCCAAAAAGAGACACCATATATTTT. It specifies CASSLGMGPKRDTIYF. The J gene is TRBJ1-3, the V gene TRBV5-1, with D perhaps TRBD1 (5 bases). CDR1 and CDR2 (germline): SGHRS, YFSETQ. Trimming cost V 0 bases and J 8 bases, with 18 bases left between them. There are 16 residues in the CDR3.